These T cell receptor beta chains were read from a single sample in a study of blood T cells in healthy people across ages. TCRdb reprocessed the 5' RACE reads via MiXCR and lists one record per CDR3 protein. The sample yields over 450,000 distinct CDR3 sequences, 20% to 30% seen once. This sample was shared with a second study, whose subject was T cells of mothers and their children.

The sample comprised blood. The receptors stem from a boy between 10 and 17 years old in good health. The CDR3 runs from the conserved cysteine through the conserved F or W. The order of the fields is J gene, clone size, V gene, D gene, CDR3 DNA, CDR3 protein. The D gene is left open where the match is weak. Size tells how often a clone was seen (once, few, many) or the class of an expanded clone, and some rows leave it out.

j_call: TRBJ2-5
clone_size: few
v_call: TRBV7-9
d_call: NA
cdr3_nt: TGTGCCAGCAGCTTGCCTGTGGGGGAGCAGTACTTC
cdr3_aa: CASSLPVGEQYF

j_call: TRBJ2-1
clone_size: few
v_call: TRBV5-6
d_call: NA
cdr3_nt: TGTGCCAGCAGCTTGGTGGGAAAAGGCAATGAGCAGTTCTTC
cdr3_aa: CASSLVGKGNEQFF

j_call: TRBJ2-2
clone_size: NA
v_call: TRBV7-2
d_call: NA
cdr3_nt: TGTGCCAGCAGCTTATCCGTTGTAAAGGCCGGGGAGCTGTTTTTT
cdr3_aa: CASSLSVVKAGELFF

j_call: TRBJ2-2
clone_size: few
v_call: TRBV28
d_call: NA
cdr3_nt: TGTGCCAGCAGTTTATCGCCAGGCAGGGCCACCGGGGAGCTGTTTTTT
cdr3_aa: CASSLSPGRATGELFF

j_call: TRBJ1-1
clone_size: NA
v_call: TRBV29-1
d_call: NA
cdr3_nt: TGCAGTGGGACGGCGAACACTGAAGCTTTCTTT
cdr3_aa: CSGTANTEAFF

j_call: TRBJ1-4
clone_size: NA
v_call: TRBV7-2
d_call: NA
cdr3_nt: TGTGCCAGCAGCTTAGCAGGGCGGAGTGAAAAACTGTTTTTT
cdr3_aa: CASSLAGRSEKLFF

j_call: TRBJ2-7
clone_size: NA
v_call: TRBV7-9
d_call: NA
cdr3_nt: TGTGCCAGCAGCAAGGGGGACTACTGGAGGGAGCAGTACTTC
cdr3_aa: CASSKGDYWREQYF

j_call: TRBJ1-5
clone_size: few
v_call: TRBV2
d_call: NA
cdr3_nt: TGTGCCAGCAGTGAAATGGCAGGGAGCGGTCAGCCCCAGCATTTT
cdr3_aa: CASSEMAGSGQPQHF

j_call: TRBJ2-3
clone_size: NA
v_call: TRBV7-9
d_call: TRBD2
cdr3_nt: TGTGCCAGCAGTAATAGCGGGGGCACAGATACGCAGTATTTT
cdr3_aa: CASSNSGGTDTQYF

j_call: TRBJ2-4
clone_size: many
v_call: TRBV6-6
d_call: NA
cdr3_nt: TGTGCCAGCAACCCGGACGGGTTAGGCAAAAACATTCAGTACTTC
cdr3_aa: CASNPDGLGKNIQYF

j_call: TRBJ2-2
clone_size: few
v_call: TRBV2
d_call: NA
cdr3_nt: TGTGCCACCAGAGGCTCTCTCACCGGGGAGCTGTTTTTT
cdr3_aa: CATRGSLTGELFF

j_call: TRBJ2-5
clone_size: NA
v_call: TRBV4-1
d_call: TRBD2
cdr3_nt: TGCGCCAGCAGCCAAGGAGGCCTAGCGGGTGGGACCCAGTACTTC
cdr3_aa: CASSQGGLAGGTQYF

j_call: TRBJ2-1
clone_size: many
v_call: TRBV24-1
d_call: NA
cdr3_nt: TGTGCCACCAAGAATGATGAGCAGTTCTTC
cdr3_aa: CATKNDEQFF

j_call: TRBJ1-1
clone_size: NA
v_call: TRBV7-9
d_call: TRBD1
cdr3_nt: TGTGCCATCAAGATTGGGACAGGAGGTGGAGCTTTCTTT
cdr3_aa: CAIKIGTGGGAFF

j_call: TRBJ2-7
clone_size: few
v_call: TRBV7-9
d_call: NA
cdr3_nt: TGTGCCAGCAGCTTAGAGGTCGCCACCTACGAGCAGTACTTC
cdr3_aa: CASSLEVATYEQYF

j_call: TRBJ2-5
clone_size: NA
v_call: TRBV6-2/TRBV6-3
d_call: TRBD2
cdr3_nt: TGTGCCAGCACTAGCGGGGAAGAGACCCAGTACTTC
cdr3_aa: CASTSGEETQYF

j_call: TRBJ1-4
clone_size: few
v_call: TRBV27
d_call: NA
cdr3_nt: TGTGCCAGCAGAGCCGGGACCTTCCCTGAAAAACTGTTTTTT
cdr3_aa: CASRAGTFPEKLFF

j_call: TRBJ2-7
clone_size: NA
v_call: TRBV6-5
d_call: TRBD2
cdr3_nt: TGTGCCAGCAGAAAAGGGACTACCTACGAGCAGTACTTC
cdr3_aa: CASRKGTTYEQYF

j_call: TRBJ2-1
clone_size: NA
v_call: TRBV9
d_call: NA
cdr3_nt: TGTGCCAGCAGCGCGCCGGGCGGGCACTCCTACAATGAGCAGTTCTTC
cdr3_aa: CASSAPGGHSYNEQFF

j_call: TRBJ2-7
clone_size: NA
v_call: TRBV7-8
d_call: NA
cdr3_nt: TGTGCCAGCAGCCTTACTCCAGGGCACGAGCAGTACTTC
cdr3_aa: CASSLTPGHEQYF

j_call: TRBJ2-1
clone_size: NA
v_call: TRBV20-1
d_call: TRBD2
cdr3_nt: TGCAGTGCTAGGGGGACTAGCGGGGGGCCTAGCTCCTACAATGAGCAGTTCTTC
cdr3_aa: CSARGTSGGPSSYNEQFF

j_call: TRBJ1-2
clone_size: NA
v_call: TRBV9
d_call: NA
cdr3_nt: TGTGCCAGCAGCGACAGGGATAGGGGCTACACCTTC
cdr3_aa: CASSDRDRGYTF

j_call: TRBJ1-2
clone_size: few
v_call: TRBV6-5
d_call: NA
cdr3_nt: TGTGCCAGCAGTTCCCCGGGGAGGGCCAGGACCTTC
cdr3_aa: CASSSPGRARTF

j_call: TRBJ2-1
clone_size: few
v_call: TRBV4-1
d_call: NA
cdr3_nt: TGCGCCAGCAGCCAAGATCTGACCGTTGAGCAGTTCTTC
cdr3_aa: CASSQDLTVEQFF

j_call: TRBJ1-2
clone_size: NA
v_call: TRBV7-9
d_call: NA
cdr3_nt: TGTGCCAGCAGCCAGAAGGGGTTAAACTCTGACTATGGCTACACCTTC
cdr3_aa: CASSQKGLNSDYGYTF

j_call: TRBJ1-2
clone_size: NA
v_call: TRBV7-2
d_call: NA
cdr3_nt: TGTGCCAGCAGCCTCATCGACGCTAACTATGGCTACACCTTC
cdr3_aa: CASSLIDANYGYTF

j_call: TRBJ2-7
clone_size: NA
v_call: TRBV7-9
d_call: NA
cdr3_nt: TGTGCCAGCAGCTCCGTCGACGACGAGCAGTACTTC
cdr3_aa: CASSSVDDEQYF

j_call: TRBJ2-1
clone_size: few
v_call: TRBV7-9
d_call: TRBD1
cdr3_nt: TGTGCCAGCACGAAACAGGGGGCTGCCTACAATGAGCAGTTCTTC
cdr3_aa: CASTKQGAAYNEQFF

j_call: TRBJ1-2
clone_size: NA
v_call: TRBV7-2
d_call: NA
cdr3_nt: TGTGCCAGCAGCTTATTAGGACAGTTACATGGCTACACCTTC
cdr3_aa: CASSLLGQLHGYTF

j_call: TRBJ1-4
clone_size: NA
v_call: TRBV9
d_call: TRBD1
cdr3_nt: TGTGCCAGCAGCACTGAAGGGGGCTTCACTAATGAAAAACTGTTTTTT
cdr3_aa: CASSTEGGFTNEKLFF

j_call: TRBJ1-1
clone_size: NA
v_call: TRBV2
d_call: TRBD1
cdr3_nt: TGTGCCAGCAGAGACAGGGGGCAAAGTGAAGCTTTCTTT
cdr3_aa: CASRDRGQSEAFF

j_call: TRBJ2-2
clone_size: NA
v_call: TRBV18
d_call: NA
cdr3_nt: TGTGCCAGCTCACCCTACCTGAACACCGGGGAGCTGTTTTTT
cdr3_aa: CASSPYLNTGELFF

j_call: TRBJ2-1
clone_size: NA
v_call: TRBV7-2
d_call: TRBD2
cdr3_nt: TGTGCCAGCCAGAGACTAGCGGGCGATTACAATGAGCAGTTCTTC
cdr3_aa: CASQRLAGDYNEQFF

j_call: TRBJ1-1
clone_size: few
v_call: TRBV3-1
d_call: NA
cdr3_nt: TGTGCCAGCAGCCAAGATGGGGGCCAGGGGCTTGAAGCTTTCTTT
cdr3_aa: CASSQDGGQGLEAFF

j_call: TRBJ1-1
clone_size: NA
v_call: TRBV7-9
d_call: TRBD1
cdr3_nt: TGTGCCAGCAGCTTGGCCGGGACAGGGTTGTTTCGAGAAGCTTTCTTT
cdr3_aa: CASSLAGTGLFREAFF

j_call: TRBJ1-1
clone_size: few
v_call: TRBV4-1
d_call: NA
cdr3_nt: TGCGCCAGCAGCCAAGCCGGGTACGCTGAAGCTTTCTTT
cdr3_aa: CASSQAGYAEAFF

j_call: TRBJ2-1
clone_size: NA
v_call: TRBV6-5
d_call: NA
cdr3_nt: TGTGCCAGCAGTTTGCGGGGGCATCCCTACAATGAGCAGTTCTTC
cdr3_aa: CASSLRGHPYNEQFF

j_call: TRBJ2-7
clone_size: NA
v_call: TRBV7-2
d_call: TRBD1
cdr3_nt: TGTGCCAGCAGCCCCTCAGGGGGCGGGTACGAGCAGTACTTC
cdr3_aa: CASSPSGGGYEQYF

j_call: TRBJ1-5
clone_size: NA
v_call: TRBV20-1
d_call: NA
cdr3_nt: TGCAGTGCTAGTGGAGGGGTGAGCAATCAGCCCCAGCATTTT
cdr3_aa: CSASGGVSNQPQHF

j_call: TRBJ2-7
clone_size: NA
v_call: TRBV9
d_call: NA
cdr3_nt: TGTGCCAGCAGCGTAGTCAACGCCTACGAGCAGTACTTC
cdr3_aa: CASSVVNAYEQYF

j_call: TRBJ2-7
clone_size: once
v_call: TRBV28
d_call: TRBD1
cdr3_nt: TGTGCCAGCATTAATTCCAGGGGGTACGAGCAGTACTTC
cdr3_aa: CASINSRGYEQYF

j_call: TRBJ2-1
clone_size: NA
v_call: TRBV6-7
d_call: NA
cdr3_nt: TGTGCCAGCAGCCGTACGAGACAGAGTATTCGGCCCACCTACAATGAGCAGTTCTTC
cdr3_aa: CASSRTRQSIRPTYNEQFF

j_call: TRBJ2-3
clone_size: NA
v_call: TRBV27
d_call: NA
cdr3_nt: TGTGCCAGCAGTTTCCGGGGGACAGATACGCAGTACTTT
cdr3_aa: CASSFRGTDTQYF

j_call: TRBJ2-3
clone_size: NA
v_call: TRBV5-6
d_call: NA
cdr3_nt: TGTGCCAGCAGCTCGCAGCAAGCAGATACGCAGTATTTT
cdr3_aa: CASSSQQADTQYF

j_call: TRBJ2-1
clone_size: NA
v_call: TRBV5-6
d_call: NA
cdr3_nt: TGTGCCAGCAGCTTGGACAGGGCTTATGAGCAGTTCTTC
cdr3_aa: CASSLDRAYEQFF

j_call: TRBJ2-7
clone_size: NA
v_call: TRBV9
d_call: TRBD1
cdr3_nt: TGTGCCAGCAGCAACCCGGGACAGGGTACGTACGAGCAGTACTTC
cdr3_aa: CASSNPGQGTYEQYF

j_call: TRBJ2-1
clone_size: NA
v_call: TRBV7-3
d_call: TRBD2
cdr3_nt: TGTGCCAGCAGCTTTGCTAGCGGGAGCGTCAATGAGCAGTTCTTC
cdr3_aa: CASSFASGSVNEQFF

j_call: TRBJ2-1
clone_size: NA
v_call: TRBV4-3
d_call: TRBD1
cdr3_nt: TGCGCCAGCAGCCCCCGACAGGGGGACGAGCAGTTCTTC
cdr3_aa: CASSPRQGDEQFF

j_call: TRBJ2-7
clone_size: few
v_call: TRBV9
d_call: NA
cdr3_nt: TGTGCCAGCAGCGTAGCCAGCCAGTCCTACGAGCAGTACTTC
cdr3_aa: CASSVASQSYEQYF

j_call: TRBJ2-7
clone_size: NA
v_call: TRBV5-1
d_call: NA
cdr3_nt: TGCGCCAGCCGAGCAATGGCTACTACTTCCTACGAGCAGTACTTC
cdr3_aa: CASRAMATTSYEQYF

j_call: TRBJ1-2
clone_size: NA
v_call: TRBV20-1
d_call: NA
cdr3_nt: TGCAGTGCTGTTCGGGTAGGCTATGGCTACACCTTC
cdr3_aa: CSAVRVGYGYTF

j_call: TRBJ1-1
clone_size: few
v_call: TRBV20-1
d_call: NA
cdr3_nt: TGCAGTGCTAGACGGGCCAGGGACCCACGGGGTGAAGCTTTCTTT
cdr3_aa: CSARRARDPRGEAFF

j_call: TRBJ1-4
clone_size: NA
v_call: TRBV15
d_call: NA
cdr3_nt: TGTGCCACCAGCAGAGTACAGGGAACTAATGAAAAACTGTTTTTT
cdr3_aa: CATSRVQGTNEKLFF

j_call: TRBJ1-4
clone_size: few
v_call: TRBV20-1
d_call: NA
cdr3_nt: TGCAGTGCTAGACCTTCGGGGGGCGGGGGTGAAAAACTGTTTTTT
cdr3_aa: CSARPSGGGGEKLFF